A selection of T cell receptor beta chains follows, all from one sample in a study of blood T cell repertoires in COVID-19. Here immunoSEQ multiplex PCR was the method, and the copy in TCRdb shows in-frame clones only, minus some. The sample yields 90,000 to 150,000 clones, around three quarters seen once. The sequencing input was peripheral blood. The source of these receptors is an elderly woman with acute or convalescent COVID-19. CDR3s include the opening cysteine and the closing phenylalanine or tryptophan. The D gene is left open where the match is weak.

v_call: TRBV7-9; j_call: TRBJ2-1; d_call: -; cdr3_aa: CASSLTGPYNEQFF
v_call: TRBV6-5; j_call: TRBJ2-1; d_call: -; cdr3_aa: CASSYSARGINNEQFF
v_call: TRBV11-2; j_call: TRBJ1-6; d_call: TRBD1; cdr3_aa: CASTLHGTGRSSYNSPLHF
v_call: TRBV30; j_call: TRBJ2-6; d_call: -; cdr3_aa: CAWSTHSSGANVLTF
v_call: TRBV2; j_call: TRBJ2-2; d_call: TRBD1; cdr3_aa: CASSELGQGSRELFF
v_call: TRBV10-1; j_call: TRBJ2-3; d_call: TRBD1; cdr3_aa: CASSGQGYIDTQYF
v_call: TRBV2; j_call: TRBJ1-6; d_call: TRBD1; cdr3_aa: CASSGRDRNSPLHF
v_call: TRBV5-8; j_call: TRBJ2-1; d_call: TRBD2; cdr3_aa: CASRSLAGESYNEQFF
v_call: TRBV11-2; j_call: TRBJ1-3; d_call: -; cdr3_aa: CASSLEQSSGNTIYF
v_call: TRBV6-5; j_call: TRBJ2-2; d_call: -; cdr3_aa: CASNAGANTGELFF
v_call: TRBV6-5; j_call: TRBJ2-1; d_call: TRBD2; cdr3_aa: CASSRSGALYNEQFF
v_call: TRBV10-3; j_call: TRBJ1-5; d_call: TRBD1; cdr3_aa: CAISPRDRDQPQHF
v_call: TRBV19; j_call: TRBJ2-2; d_call: TRBD1; cdr3_aa: CASSPRPGQGTVAGELFF
v_call: TRBV6-2/TRBV6-3; j_call: TRBJ2-7; d_call: -; cdr3_aa: CASSYQALGEQYF
v_call: TRBV3-1/TRBV3-2; j_call: TRBJ1-1; d_call: TRBD1; cdr3_aa: CASSQERGGEAFF
v_call: TRBV9; j_call: TRBJ2-2; d_call: TRBD1; cdr3_aa: CASSAYTQGDTGELFF
v_call: TRBV5-6; j_call: TRBJ2-5; d_call: TRBD2; cdr3_aa: CASRRGLAGGPSETQYF
v_call: TRBV4-3; j_call: TRBJ2-5; d_call: TRBD2; cdr3_aa: CASSQDGSSGSPETQYF
v_call: TRBV5-1; j_call: TRBJ1-2; d_call: TRBD1; cdr3_aa: CASSPDRVQDGYTF
v_call: TRBV3-1/TRBV3-2; j_call: TRBJ1-4; d_call: -; cdr3_aa: CASSQAGYSNEKLFF
v_call: TRBV7-6; j_call: TRBJ2-2; d_call: -; cdr3_aa: CASSLVQGQTGELFF
v_call: TRBV18; j_call: TRBJ2-1; d_call: TRBD2; cdr3_aa: CASSTSRTSGRAAGPYNEQFF
v_call: TRBV4-3; j_call: TRBJ2-7; d_call: -; cdr3_aa: CASSLGIAAYEQYF
v_call: TRBV5-1; j_call: TRBJ1-4; d_call: -; cdr3_aa: CASTPRREPGPRGDEKLFF
v_call: TRBV5-6; j_call: TRBJ1-4; d_call: -; cdr3_aa: CASSHITGMPNEKLFF
v_call: TRBV19; j_call: TRBJ1-2; d_call: -; cdr3_aa: CASSIGENYGYTF
v_call: TRBV7-9; j_call: TRBJ1-2; d_call: -; cdr3_aa: CASSLDREDGYTF
v_call: TRBV7-6; j_call: TRBJ1-5; d_call: -; cdr3_aa: CASSLTTGDQPQHF
v_call: TRBV23-1; j_call: TRBJ1-3; d_call: -; cdr3_aa: CATSGRGNIRGTIYF